This paragraph reports one T cell receptor (beta chain). Its antigen remains unidentified. The entry originates in a study of shared clonotypes between healthy human individuals. Whole-study findings and limits: Among non-shared clonotypes, generation probabilities were lower than among those shared by all four donors. Sharing across several donors was seen in about 5% of naive CD4 clonotypes.

Libraries were prepared by immunoSEQ multiplex PCR; TCRdb keeps only in-frame clonotypes and omits some of them. The table shows about 1.5 million clones, with roughly 96% occurring only once. It was into CD45RA+ naive and CD45RA-negative memory subsets that the CD4+ cells were split. Trimming cost V 6 bases and J 2 bases, with 14 bases left between them. The CDR3 is made up of 15 amino acids. Per the germline V gene, CDR1 is SGHAT and CDR2 is FQNNGV. Sequenced input: naive CD4+ T cells sorted from blood. Subset noted: CD45RA+ positively selected. This chain connects TRBV11-2 to TRBJ2-1; D is possibly TRBD1 (6 bases). The source of this sequence is a man aged 25-45 years in good health. CDR3 in DNA: TGTGCCAGCAGGTTCACAGGGAGTCCCTACAATGAGCAGTTCTTC. Translating gives CASRFTGSPYNEQFF.